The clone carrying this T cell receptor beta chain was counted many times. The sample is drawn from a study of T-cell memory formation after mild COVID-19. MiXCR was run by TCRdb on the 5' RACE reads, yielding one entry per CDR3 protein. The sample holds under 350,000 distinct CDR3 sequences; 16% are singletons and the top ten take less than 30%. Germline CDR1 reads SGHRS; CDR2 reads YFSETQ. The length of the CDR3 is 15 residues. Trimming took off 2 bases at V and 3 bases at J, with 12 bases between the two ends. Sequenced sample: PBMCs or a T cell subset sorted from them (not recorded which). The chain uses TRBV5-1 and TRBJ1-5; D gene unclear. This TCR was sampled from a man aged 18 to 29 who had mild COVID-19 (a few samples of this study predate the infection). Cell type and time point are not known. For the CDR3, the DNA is TGCGCCAGCAGCTTTAGTAGCGGGCCCAATCAGCCCCAGCATTTT. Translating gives CASSFSSGPNQPQHF.